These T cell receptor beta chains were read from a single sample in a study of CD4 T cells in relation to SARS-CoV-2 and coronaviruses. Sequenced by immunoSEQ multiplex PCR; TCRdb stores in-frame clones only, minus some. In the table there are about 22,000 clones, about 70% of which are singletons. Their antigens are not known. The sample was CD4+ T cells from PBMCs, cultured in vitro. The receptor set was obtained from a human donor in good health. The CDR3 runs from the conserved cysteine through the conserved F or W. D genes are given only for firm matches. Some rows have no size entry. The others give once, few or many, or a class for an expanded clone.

cdr3_aa: CASSTRGDFHEQYF
cdr3_nt: TGTGCCAGCAGCACCCGCGGGGACTTCCACGAGCAGTACTTC
clone_size: NA
j_call: TRBJ2-7
v_call: TRBV7-6
d_call: NA

cdr3_aa: CASSARSLGGQYF
cdr3_nt: TGTGCCAGCAGCGCCCGGAGCCTCGGGGGGCAGTATTTT
clone_size: once
j_call: TRBJ2-3
v_call: TRBV9
d_call: NA

cdr3_aa: CASGLFVTTDTQYF
cdr3_nt: TGTGCTAGTGGTTTGTTCGTAACCACAGATACGCAGTATTTT
clone_size: NA
j_call: TRBJ2-3
v_call: TRBV12-5
d_call: NA

cdr3_aa: CASSDIRVSTDTQYF
cdr3_nt: TGTGCCAGCAGTGACATCAGGGTTTCGACAGATACGCAGTATTTT
clone_size: NA
j_call: TRBJ2-3
v_call: TRBV25-1
d_call: NA

cdr3_aa: CASSAGTSVEQYF
cdr3_nt: TGTGCCAGCAGCGCGGGGACTAGTGTCGAGCAGTACTTC
clone_size: NA
j_call: TRBJ2-7
v_call: TRBV11-2
d_call: TRBD2

cdr3_aa: CSVRLGVNEKLFF
cdr3_nt: TGCAGCGTGAGATTGGGGGTTAATGAAAAACTGTTTTTT
clone_size: NA
j_call: TRBJ1-4
v_call: TRBV29-1
d_call: NA

cdr3_aa: CASGPSLSGNTIYF
cdr3_nt: TGTGCCTCGGGACCTTCTCTCTCTGGAAACACCATATATTTT
clone_size: NA
j_call: TRBJ1-3
v_call: TRBV19
d_call: NA

cdr3_aa: CASSITGNSQETQYF
cdr3_nt: TGTGCCAGCAGCATTACAGGGAACTCACAAGAGACCCAGTACTTC
clone_size: NA
j_call: TRBJ2-5
v_call: TRBV11-2
d_call: NA

cdr3_aa: CASSQRTGGLYGYTF
cdr3_nt: TGTGCCAGCAGTCAACGGACAGGGGGCCTTTATGGCTACACCTTC
clone_size: NA
j_call: TRBJ1-2
v_call: TRBV6-5
d_call: TRBD1

cdr3_aa: CASSYGTGTLETQYF
cdr3_nt: TGTGCCAGCAGTTACGGGACAGGGACGTTGGAGACCCAGTACTTC
clone_size: NA
j_call: TRBJ2-5
v_call: TRBV6-2/TRBV6-3
d_call: TRBD1

cdr3_aa: CASSPRPAVTGELFF
cdr3_nt: TGTGCCAGCAGCCCCCGGCCGGCCGTTACCGGGGAGCTGTTTTTT
clone_size: once
j_call: TRBJ2-2
v_call: TRBV7-9
d_call: NA

cdr3_aa: CASSLVSRGEAFF
cdr3_nt: TGTGCCAGCAGCTTGGTCTCGAGGGGAGAAGCTTTCTTT
clone_size: NA
j_call: TRBJ1-1
v_call: TRBV5-4
d_call: NA

cdr3_aa: CASWSGGYYNEQFF
cdr3_nt: TGTGCCAGCTGGTCCGGGGGGTACTACAATGAGCAGTTCTTC
clone_size: NA
j_call: TRBJ2-1
v_call: TRBV2
d_call: TRBD2

cdr3_aa: CATKKVGPSTDTQYF
cdr3_nt: TGTGCCACCAAAAAGGTCGGGCCTAGCACAGATACGCAGTATTTT
clone_size: NA
j_call: TRBJ2-3
v_call: TRBV6-5
d_call: NA

cdr3_aa: CASRTSGGPDTQYF
cdr3_nt: TGTGCCAGCAGAACCTCCGGGGGGCCGGATACGCAGTATTTT
clone_size: NA
j_call: TRBJ2-3
v_call: TRBV6-6
d_call: NA

cdr3_aa: CASSLPGLAYEQYF
cdr3_nt: TGTGCCAGCAGCCTACCGGGACTAGCCTACGAGCAGTACTTC
clone_size: few
j_call: TRBJ2-7
v_call: TRBV7-2
d_call: TRBD2

cdr3_aa: CASSQGEAGNTIYF
cdr3_nt: TGTGCCAGCAGCCAAGGGGAGGCCGGAAACACCATATATTTT
clone_size: NA
j_call: TRBJ1-3
v_call: TRBV3-1/TRBV3-2
d_call: NA

cdr3_aa: CASSLNGDEQFF
cdr3_nt: TGTGCCAGCAGTTTAAACGGGGATGAGCAGTTCTTC
clone_size: NA
j_call: TRBJ2-1
v_call: TRBV12-3/TRBV12-4
d_call: NA

cdr3_aa: CASSFGQDSSEAFF
cdr3_nt: TGTGCCAGTAGTTTCGGACAGGATTCTTCTGAAGCTTTCTTT
clone_size: NA
j_call: TRBJ1-1
v_call: TRBV19
d_call: TRBD1

cdr3_aa: CASSLEGSPYNQPQHF
cdr3_nt: TGCGCCAGCAGCTTGGAGGGGTCACCCTACAATCAGCCCCAGCATTTT
clone_size: NA
j_call: TRBJ1-5
v_call: TRBV5-1
d_call: NA

cdr3_aa: CASSQGGGTDTQYF
cdr3_nt: TGCGCCAGCAGCCAAGGAGGGGGCACAGATACGCAGTATTTT
clone_size: once
j_call: TRBJ2-3
v_call: TRBV4-3
d_call: NA

cdr3_aa: CASSLAHRGIQETQYF
cdr3_nt: TGTGCCAGCAGCTTAGCCCATCGGGGGATCCAAGAGACCCAGTACTTC
clone_size: NA
j_call: TRBJ2-5
v_call: TRBV11-2
d_call: NA

cdr3_aa: CASSNLAGGSDEQFF
cdr3_nt: TGTGCCAGCAGCAACCTAGCGGGAGGTTCTGATGAGCAGTTCTTC
clone_size: NA
j_call: TRBJ2-1
v_call: TRBV5-6
d_call: TRBD2

cdr3_aa: CASSSFGGGTDTQYF
cdr3_nt: TGTGCCAGCAGCTCCTTCGGGGGTGGGACAGATACGCAGTATTTT
clone_size: NA
j_call: TRBJ2-3
v_call: TRBV9
d_call: NA

cdr3_aa: CASTSGSMVTAYGYTF
cdr3_nt: TGTGCCAGCACCAGCGGATCAATGGTTACGGCCTATGGCTACACCTTC
clone_size: NA
j_call: TRBJ1-2
v_call: TRBV9
d_call: NA

cdr3_aa: CASSLGSNTEAFF
cdr3_nt: TGTGCCAGCAGCTTGGGATCGAACACTGAAGCTTTCTTT
clone_size: NA
j_call: TRBJ1-1
v_call: TRBV5-6
d_call: NA

cdr3_aa: CASSVEPKVGGTIYF
cdr3_nt: TGTGCCAGCAGCGTAGAACCGAAGGTCGGGGGCACCATATATTTT
clone_size: NA
j_call: TRBJ1-3
v_call: TRBV9
d_call: NA

cdr3_aa: CASSRPPGRAGLNTEAFF
cdr3_nt: TGTGCCAGCAGTAGACCCCCGGGACGGGCGGGTTTGAACACTGAAGCTTTCTTT
clone_size: once
j_call: TRBJ1-1
v_call: TRBV6-2/TRBV6-3
d_call: NA

cdr3_aa: CASSQQTSNEQFF
cdr3_nt: TGTGCCAGCAGCCAACAGACTAGCAATGAGCAGTTCTTC
clone_size: NA
j_call: TRBJ2-1
v_call: TRBV3-1/TRBV3-2
d_call: NA

cdr3_aa: CASSQNTGGGTDTQYF
cdr3_nt: TGTGCCAGCTCCCAAAATACAGGGGGCGGCACAGATACGCAGTATTTT
clone_size: NA
j_call: TRBJ2-3
v_call: TRBV18
d_call: TRBD1

cdr3_aa: CASSLRGRGEQFF
cdr3_nt: TGTGCCAGCAGTTTAAGGGGGCGGGGTGAGCAGTTCTTC
clone_size: NA
j_call: TRBJ2-1
v_call: TRBV12-3/TRBV12-4
d_call: NA

cdr3_aa: CASSYLLNTDTQYF
cdr3_nt: TGTGCCAGCAGCTACCTGCTAAACACAGATACGCAGTATTTT
clone_size: NA
j_call: TRBJ2-3
v_call: TRBV7-2
d_call: NA

cdr3_aa: CAISGTGHSNQPQHF
cdr3_nt: TGTGCCATCAGTGGGACAGGCCATAGCAATCAGCCCCAGCATTTT
clone_size: once
j_call: TRBJ1-5
v_call: TRBV10-3
d_call: TRBD1

cdr3_aa: CASSQDRGLALEQFF
cdr3_nt: TGCGCCAGCAGCCAAGATAGGGGACTAGCCCTTGAGCAGTTCTTC
clone_size: NA
j_call: TRBJ2-1
v_call: TRBV4-3
d_call: TRBD2

cdr3_aa: CASSPGARLEQFF
cdr3_nt: TGTGCCAGTTCCCCGGGGGCCAGGTTGGAGCAGTTCTTC
clone_size: NA
j_call: TRBJ2-1
v_call: TRBV19
d_call: NA

cdr3_aa: CASSLGWQGDQFF
cdr3_nt: TGTGCCAGCAGCTTAGGGTGGCAAGGGGACCAGTTCTTC
clone_size: NA
j_call: TRBJ2-1
v_call: TRBV11-2
d_call: NA

cdr3_aa: CASTRTGMNTEAFF
cdr3_nt: TGTGCCAGTACCAGGACAGGGATGAACACTGAAGCTTTCTTT
clone_size: NA
j_call: TRBJ1-1
v_call: TRBV19
d_call: TRBD1

cdr3_aa: CASRPTGENTEAFF
cdr3_nt: TGTGCCAGCAGACCTACAGGGGAGAACACTGAAGCTTTCTTT
clone_size: NA
j_call: TRBJ1-1
v_call: TRBV6-5
d_call: TRBD1

cdr3_aa: CASKARLSDTEAFF
cdr3_nt: TGTGCCAGTAAGGCAAGGTTATCCGACACTGAAGCTTTCTTT
clone_size: NA
j_call: TRBJ1-1
v_call: TRBV19
d_call: NA

cdr3_aa: CSVARTGYMNTEAFF
cdr3_nt: TGCAGCGTTGCTAGGACCGGATATATGAACACTGAAGCTTTCTTT
clone_size: NA
j_call: TRBJ1-1
v_call: TRBV29-1
d_call: NA

cdr3_aa: CASSPNNSPLHF
cdr3_nt: TGTGCCAGCAGCCCTAACAATTCACCCCTCCACTTT
clone_size: few
j_call: TRBJ1-6
v_call: TRBV7-9
d_call: NA

cdr3_aa: CASSEGGAREGGSEDF
cdr3_nt: TGTGCCAGCAGTGAAGGGGGCGCGCGGGAGGGTGGTAGCGAGGACTTC
clone_size: NA
j_call: TRBJ2-5
v_call: TRBV6-1
d_call: TRBD2

cdr3_aa: CASSQPTGWGNNGYTF
cdr3_nt: TGTGCCAGCAGCCAACCTACAGGGTGGGGGAATAATGGCTACACCTTC
clone_size: NA
j_call: TRBJ1-2
v_call: TRBV5-4
d_call: NA